Listed below are T cell receptor beta chains from one sample, sequenced in a study of regulatory T cells in long-lasting Graves disease. TCRdb reprocessed the multiplex PCR reads with MiXCR, giving one entry per CDR3 protein. Of about 660,000 distinct CDR3 sequences in the sample, about 30% were seen once. The source was peripheral blood mononuclear cells (PBMCs), collected when the disease was refractory, from a patient treated with antithyroid drugs. The receptors derive from a female donor with Graves disease. Each CDR3 is given with its conserved first and last residue. A D gene is named only where the DNA matches it firmly. Part of the rows lack a size; the others show once, few, many or a class for expanded clones.

-,TRBJ2-2,-,TRBV7-3,CASSSTVSNTGELFF,TGTGCCAGCAGCTCGACAGTCTCGAACACCGGGGAGCTGTTTTTT
few,TRBJ1-2,-,TRBV6-1,CASRTLEGWVGYTF,TGTGCCAGCAGGACTCTAGAGGGGTGGGTTGGCTACACCTTC
-,TRBJ1-1,-,TRBV6-1,CATGANTEAFF,TGTGCCACGGGAGCGAACACTGAAGCTTTCTTT
-,TRBJ2-5,TRBD2,TRBV5-1,CASIVRAGVQETQYF,TGCGCCAGCATTGTGAGAGCGGGAGTTCAGGAGACCCAGTACTTC
-,TRBJ1-2,TRBD1,TRBV5-1,CASSETGYEGYTF,TGCGCCAGCAGCGAGACAGGGTATGAAGGCTACACCTTC
-,TRBJ2-5,-,TRBV9,CASSVEGRETQYF,TGTGCCAGCAGCGTAGAAGGGAGAGAGACCCAGTACTTC
few,TRBJ1-4,TRBD1,TRBV29-1,CSVLDRANEKLFF,TGCAGCGTCCTCGACAGGGCTAATGAAAAACTGTTTTTT
-,TRBJ1-4,TRBD1,TRBV3-1,CASSQDDRGGEKLFF,TGTGCCAGCAGCCAAGATGACAGGGGCGGTGAAAAACTGTTTTTT
many,TRBJ1-1,-,TRBV7-2,CASSLTRRTEAFF,TGTGCCAGCAGCTTAACACGGAGGACTGAAGCTTTCTTT
many,TRBJ2-5,TRBD2,TRBV6-5,CASSYWASGRAETQYF,TGTGCCAGCAGTTACTGGGCTAGCGGGAGGGCGGAGACCCAGTACTTC
-,TRBJ1-5,-,TRBV30,CAWSLTPQPQHF,TGTGCCTGGAGTTTGACGCCTCAGCCCCAGCATTTT
few,TRBJ1-2,TRBD1,TRBV6-1,CASSAPAGGRGYGYTF,TGTGCCAGCAGTGCTCCGGCAGGGGGCCGTGGCTATGGCTACACCTTC
-,TRBJ2-5,TRBD2,TRBV11-2,CASSSGRLAGTQETQYF,TGTGCCAGCAGCTCCGGTAGACTAGCGGGGACCCAAGAGACCCAGTACTTC
many,TRBJ2-7,TRBD2,TRBV12-3/TRBV12-4,CASSGTSGLSYEQYF,TGTGCCAGCAGTGGGACTAGCGGCCTCTCCTACGAGCAGTACTTC
many,TRBJ1-1,TRBD1,TRBV28,CASSSPWGDRPTEAFF,TGTGCCAGCAGCTCTCCTTGGGGGGACAGGCCCACTGAAGCTTTCTTT
many,TRBJ2-5,TRBD2,TRBV6-1,CASRAGVETQYF,TGTGCCAGCAGGGCGGGAGTGGAGACCCAGTACTTC
many,TRBJ1-1,-,TRBV2,CASSHQGLVNTEAFF,TGTGCCAGCAGCCACCAGGGTTTGGTGAACACTGAAGCTTTCTTT
few,TRBJ1-2,-,TRBV5-6,CASSLQTWRSGYTF,TGTGCCAGCAGCCTCCAGACGTGGCGGAGTGGCTACACCTTC
few,TRBJ2-5,TRBD2,TRBV6-1,CASSRLAGAPGEETQYF,TGTGCCAGCAGTCGACTAGCGGGAGCTCCGGGGGAAGAGACCCAGTACTTC
-,TRBJ1-1,-,TRBV5-1,CASSSAQVSTEAFF,TGCGCCAGCAGCTCGGCACAGGTTTCTACTGAAGCTTTCTTT
few,TRBJ2-7,TRBD1,TRBV12-3/TRBV12-4,CASSYRGPSTYEQYF,TGTGCCAGCAGCTACAGGGGGCCTTCAACCTACGAGCAGTACTTC
-,TRBJ1-2,TRBD1,TRBV29-1,CSVEAGGIGGYTF,TGCAGCGTTGAAGCAGGGGGCATCGGTGGCTACACCTTC
-,TRBJ1-5,-,TRBV11-2,CASSRTGGDSNQPQHF,TGTGCCAGCAGCCGGACGGGGGGGGATAGCAATCAGCCCCAGCATTTT
few,TRBJ1-1,-,TRBV19,CASSTGTPNTEAFF,TGTGCCAGCAGTACCGGGACCCCCAACACTGAAGCTTTCTTT
-,TRBJ2-2,TRBD2,TRBV6-1,CAIRLAGADTGELFF,TGTGCCATCAGACTAGCGGGAGCAGACACCGGGGAGCTGTTTTTT
few,TRBJ1-1,TRBD1,TRBV7-6,CASSSGQGLNTEAFF,TGTGCCAGCAGTTCCGGACAGGGCCTGAACACTGAAGCTTTCTTT
-,TRBJ1-1,TRBD1,TRBV19,CASRPDRGVTEAFF,TGTGCCAGTAGACCGGACAGGGGAGTCACTGAAGCTTTCTTT
few,TRBJ1-5,-,TRBV6-5,CASSYARDGNQPQHF,TGTGCCAGCAGTTACGCCAGGGACGGCAATCAGCCCCAGCATTTT
few,TRBJ1-2,-,TRBV6-4,CASSYSQSPLLGYTF,TGTGCCAGCAGTTACTCTCAGAGTCCCCTATTGGGCTACACCTTC
-,TRBJ1-1,-,TRBV30,CAWSWQPNTEAFF,TGTGCCTGGAGCTGGCAGCCGAACACTGAAGCTTTCTTT
many,TRBJ1-2,TRBD1,TRBV6-1,CASSESETGDYGYTF,TGTGCCAGCAGTGAATCGGAGACAGGGGACTATGGCTACACCTTC
-,TRBJ2-5,-,TRBV7-9,CASSFRSGSPQETQYF,TGTGCCAGCAGCTTTAGGAGCGGGTCTCCTCAAGAGACCCAGTACTTC
-,TRBJ1-5,-,TRBV7-2,CASSVRDWGQPQHF,TGTGCCAGCAGCGTCCGGGACTGGGGTCAGCCCCAGCATTTT
-,TRBJ2-5,-,TRBV28,CAIPLGRRETQYF,TGTGCCATCCCTTTGGGGCGGCGGGAGACCCAGTACTTC
-,TRBJ1-1,-,TRBV11-2,CASSSARAWNTEAFF,TGTGCCAGCAGCTCCGCCCGGGCCTGGAACACTGAAGCTTTCTTT
few,TRBJ1-1,-,TRBV12-5,CASGWGRENTEAFF,TGTGCTAGTGGTTGGGGGAGGGAAAACACTGAAGCTTTCTTT
few,TRBJ2-3,-,TRBV11-2,CASSLDGGSGDTQYF,TGTGCCAGCAGCTTAGATGGAGGCAGTGGAGATACGCAGTATTTT
many,TRBJ1-6,TRBD1,TRBV15,CATSTARTGGDSPLHF,TGTGCCACCAGCACAGCTCGGACAGGGGGTGATTCACCCCTCCACTTT
few,TRBJ1-5,-,TRBV28,CASSFEGQGPLYSNQPQHF,TGTGCCAGCAGTTTTGAGGGTCAGGGGCCCCTTTATAGCAATCAGCCCCAGCATTTT
many,TRBJ2-7,TRBD2,TRBV28,CADGTSGSPFLEQYF,TGTGCCGACGGGACTAGCGGGAGTCCTTTCCTGGAGCAGTACTTC
-,TRBJ1-2,-,TRBV14,CASSRELHGGYTF,TGTGCCAGCAGCCGGGAGCTTCATGGGGGCTACACCTTC
-,TRBJ2-7,TRBD1,TRBV6-2/TRBV6-3,CASTWGRGPYEQYF,TGTGCCAGCACCTGGGGAAGGGGGCCGTACGAGCAGTACTTC
-,TRBJ2-7,-,TRBV6-2/TRBV6-3,CASSYLSSTGAEQYF,TGTGCCAGCAGTTACTTGTCCAGTACGGGGGCCGAGCAGTACTTC
few,TRBJ1-2,TRBD1,TRBV9,CASSQQGDYGYTF,TGTGCCAGCAGCCAACAGGGGGACTATGGCTACACCTTC
-,TRBJ1-6,-,TRBV20-1,CSARDSSNSPLHF,TGCAGTGCTAGAGACAGTTCTAATTCACCCCTCCACTTT
-,TRBJ1-4,-,TRBV28,CASSPWGATGEKLFF,TGTGCCAGCAGTCCCTGGGGGGCCACTGGTGAAAAACTGTTTTTT
few,TRBJ1-3,-,TRBV3-1,CASSPAFGGASGNTIYF,TGTGCCAGCAGCCCAGCCTTCGGGGGAGCCTCTGGAAACACCATATATTTT
-,TRBJ2-1,TRBD2,TRBV12-3/TRBV12-4,CASSLARGSGSYNEQFF,TGTGCCAGCAGTTTAGCGCGGGGTAGCGGGAGCTACAATGAGCAGTTCTTC
many,TRBJ1-2,-,TRBV6-1,CAACRTASYGYTF,TGTGCCGCCTGTCGGACAGCTTCCTATGGCTACACCTTC
-,TRBJ2-5,-,TRBV3-1,CASSQIRGQETQYF,TGTGCCAGCAGCCAGATTAGGGGGCAAGAGACCCAGTACTTC
-,TRBJ2-7,-,TRBV20-1,CSARDPGQGTYEQYF,TGCAGTGCTAGAGATCCGGGGCAGGGGACCTACGAGCAGTACTTC
few,TRBJ1-2,TRBD1,TRBV6-1,CASRQGVLGYGYTF,TGTGCCAGCAGACAGGGGGTGCTTGGCTATGGCTACACCTTC